Below, one TCR beta chain is given with its context. The antigen is not known. Assay used: immunoSEQ multiplex PCR; TCRdb lists only in-frame clones, some missing. The sample yields roughly 90,000 clones, approximately 88% seen once. The CDR3 sequence is 16 residues long. V lost 2 bases to trimming and J lost 2 bases; unmatched junction nucleotides: 2. CDR1 and CDR2 from the germline V gene are SGHNT and YENEEA. This entry comes from a study of OX40 agonist ivuxolimab in advanced cancers. About the study: Those enrolled were roughly 85% male, with a mean age of roughly 62 years and ages from 23 to 79. A history of anti-PD-1, anti-PD-L1 or anti-CTLA-4 therapy was acceptable, and about 40% had some.

Findings and limits, study-wide: Undetermined was the antigen specificity of the expanded peripheral T cells.

Sample: CD4+ or CD8+ T cells sorted from blood, taken in a trial of the OX40 agonist ivuxolimab. This receptor was obtained from an adult with an advanced solid tumor such as melanoma, head and neck, liver or kidney cancer. This chain connects TRBV11-3 to TRBJ2-3; TRBD1 matches 12 bases. DNA of the CDR3: TGTGCCAGCAGCTTACGGGGACAGGGGGCCACAGATACGCAGTATTTT. Amino acids: CASSLRGQGATDTQYF.